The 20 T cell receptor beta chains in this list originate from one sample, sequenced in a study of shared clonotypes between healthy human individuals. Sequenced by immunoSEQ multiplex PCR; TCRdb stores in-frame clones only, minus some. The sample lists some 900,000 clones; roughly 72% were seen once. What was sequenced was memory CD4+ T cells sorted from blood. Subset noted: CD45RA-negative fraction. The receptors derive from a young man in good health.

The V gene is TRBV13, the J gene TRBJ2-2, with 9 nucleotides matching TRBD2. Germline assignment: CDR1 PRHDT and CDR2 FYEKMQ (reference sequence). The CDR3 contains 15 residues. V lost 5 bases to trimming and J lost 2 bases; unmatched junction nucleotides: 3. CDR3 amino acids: CASSRTSVNTGELFF. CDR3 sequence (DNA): TGTGCCAGCAGCCGGACTAGCGTAAACACCGGGGAGCTGTTTTTT. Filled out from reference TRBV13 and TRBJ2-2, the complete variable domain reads AAGVIQSPRHLIKEKRETATLKCYPIPRHDTVYWYQQGPGQDPQFLISFYEKMQSDKGSIPDRFSAQQFSDYHSELNMSSLELGDSALYFCASSRTSVNTGELFFGEGSRLTVL.

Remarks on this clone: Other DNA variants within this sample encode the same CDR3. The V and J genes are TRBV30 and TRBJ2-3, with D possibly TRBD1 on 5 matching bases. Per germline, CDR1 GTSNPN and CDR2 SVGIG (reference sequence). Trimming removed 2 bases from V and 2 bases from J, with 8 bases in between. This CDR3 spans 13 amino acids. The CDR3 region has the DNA TGTGCCTGGAGTCAGGGCTTCACAGATACGCAGTATTTT. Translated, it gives CAWSQGFTDTQYF.

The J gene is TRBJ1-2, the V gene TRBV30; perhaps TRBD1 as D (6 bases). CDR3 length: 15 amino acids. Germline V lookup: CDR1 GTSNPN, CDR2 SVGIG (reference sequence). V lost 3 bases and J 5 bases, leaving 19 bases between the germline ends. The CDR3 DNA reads TGTGCCTGGAGCTGGGGGGACACAGCCCCGTATGGCTACACCTTC. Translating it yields CAWSWGDTAPYGYTF.

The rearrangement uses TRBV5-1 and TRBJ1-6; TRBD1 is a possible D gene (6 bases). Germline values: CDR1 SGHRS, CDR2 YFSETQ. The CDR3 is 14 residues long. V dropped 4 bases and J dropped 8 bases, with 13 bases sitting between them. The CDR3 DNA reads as TGCGCCAGCAGCCCGGGACATAATGATTCACCCCTCCACTTT. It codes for CASSPGHNDSPLHF.

The chain's CDR3 is CASSLQGLNEQFF. The CDR3 DNA sequence: TGTGCCAGCAGCTTACAGGGGTTGAATGAGCAGTTCTTC. The V and J genes are TRBV11-3 and TRBJ2-1, with D possibly being TRBD1 (6 bases). Trimming stripped 2 bases from V and 7 bases from J, with 9 bases between. This CDR3 comprises 13 residues. In germline, CDR1 is SGHNT, CDR2 YENEEA.

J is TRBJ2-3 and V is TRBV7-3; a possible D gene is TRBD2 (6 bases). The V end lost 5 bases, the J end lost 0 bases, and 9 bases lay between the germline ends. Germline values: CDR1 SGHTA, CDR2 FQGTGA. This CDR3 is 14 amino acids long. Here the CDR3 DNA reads TGTGCCAGCAGCACCGGGGGAAGCACAGATACGCAGTATTTT. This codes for CASSTGGSTDTQYF.

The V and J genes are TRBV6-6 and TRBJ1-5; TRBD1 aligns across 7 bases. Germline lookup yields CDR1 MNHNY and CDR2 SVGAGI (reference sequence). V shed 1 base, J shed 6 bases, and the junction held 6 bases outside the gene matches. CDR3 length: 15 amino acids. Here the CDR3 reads CASSYYTAGGQPQHF. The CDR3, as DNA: TGTGCCAGCAGTTACTACACGGCAGGGGGTCAGCCCCAGCATTTT.

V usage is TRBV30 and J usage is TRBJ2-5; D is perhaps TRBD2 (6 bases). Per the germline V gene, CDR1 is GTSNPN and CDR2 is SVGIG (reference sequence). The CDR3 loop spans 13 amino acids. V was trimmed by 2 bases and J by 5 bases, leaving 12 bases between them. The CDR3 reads CAWSYGAGETQYF. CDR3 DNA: TGTGCCTGGAGTTACGGGGCGGGGGAGACCCAGTACTTC.

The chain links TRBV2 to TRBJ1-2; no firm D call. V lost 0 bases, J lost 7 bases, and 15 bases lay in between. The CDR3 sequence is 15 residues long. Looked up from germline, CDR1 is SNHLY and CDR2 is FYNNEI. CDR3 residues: CASSEALTVSGGYTF. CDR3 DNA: TGTGCCAGCAGTGAAGCGCTTACAGTCTCGGGTGGCTACACCTTC.

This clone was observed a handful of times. The CDR3 loop reads CASSPRQSETQYF. CDR3 bases: TGTGCCAGCTCACCACGGCAATCGGAGACCCAGTACTTC. V gene TRBV18 combines with J gene TRBJ2-5; D is ambiguous. Trimming left V 1 base short and J 5 bases short, with 8 bases between. Per the germline V gene, CDR1 is KGHSH and CDR2 is LQKENI. The length of the CDR3 is 13 residues.

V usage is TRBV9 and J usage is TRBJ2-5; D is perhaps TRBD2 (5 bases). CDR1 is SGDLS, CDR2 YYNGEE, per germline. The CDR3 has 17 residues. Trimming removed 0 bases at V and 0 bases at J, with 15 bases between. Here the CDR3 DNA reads TGTGCCAGCAGCGTAGCTGGAGCTAGCCCTTACCAAGAGACCCAGTACTTC. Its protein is CASSVAGASPYQETQYF.

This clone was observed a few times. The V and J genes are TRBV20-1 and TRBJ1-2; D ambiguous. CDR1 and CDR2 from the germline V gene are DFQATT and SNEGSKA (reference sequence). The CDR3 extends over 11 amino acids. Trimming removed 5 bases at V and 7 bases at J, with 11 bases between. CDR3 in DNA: TGCAGTGCTCCCATTCCAGGTGGCTACACCTTC. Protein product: CSAPIPGGYTF.

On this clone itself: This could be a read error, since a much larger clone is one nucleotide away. Here the CDR3 reads CASSFTGGGNTIYF. The CDR3 DNA is TGTGCCAGCAGCTTTACAGGGGGAGGAAACACCATATATTTT. The chain employs TRBV5-4 and TRBJ1-3; 8 bases map to TRBD1. The CDR3 sequence is 14 residues long. Germline V gives CDR1 SGHNT, CDR2 YYREEE (reference sequence). The V gene end was trimmed by 2 bases and the J gene end by 4 bases; junction bases not matched to a gene: 2. The whole variable domain, remainder taken from reference TRBV5-4 and TRBJ1-3, is ETGVTQSPTHLIKTRGQQVTLRCSSQSGHNTVSWYQQALGQGPQFIFQYYREEENGRGNFPPRFSGLQFPNYSSELNVNALELDDSALYLCASSFTGGGNTIYFGEGSWLTVV.

Here the CDR3 DNA reads TGTGCCAGCAGCCCTAAAACAGGGGGGCATTCACCCCTCCACTTT. Its protein product is CASSPKTGGHSPLHF. The rearrangement joins TRBV11-2 to TRBJ1-6; 8 bases map to TRBD1. Unmatched junction bases numbered 8, after V lost 5 bases and J lost 8 bases. CDR3 length: 15 amino acids. The germline V gene has CDR1 SGHAT and CDR2 FQNNGV. The whole variable domain, remainder taken from reference TRBV11-2 and TRBJ1-6, is EAGVAQSPRYKIIEKRQSVAFWCNPISGHATLYWYQQILGQGPKLLIQFQNNGVVDDSQLPKDRFSAERLKGVDSTLKIQPAKLEDSAVYLCASSPKTGGHSPLHFGNGTRLTVT.

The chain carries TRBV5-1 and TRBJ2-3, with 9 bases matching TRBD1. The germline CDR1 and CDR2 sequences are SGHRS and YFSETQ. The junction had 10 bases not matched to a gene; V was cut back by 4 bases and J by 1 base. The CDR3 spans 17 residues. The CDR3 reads CASSPRTGGRGTDTQYF. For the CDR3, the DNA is TGCGCCAGCAGCCCCCGAACAGGGGGCAGAGGCACAGATACGCAGTATTTT.

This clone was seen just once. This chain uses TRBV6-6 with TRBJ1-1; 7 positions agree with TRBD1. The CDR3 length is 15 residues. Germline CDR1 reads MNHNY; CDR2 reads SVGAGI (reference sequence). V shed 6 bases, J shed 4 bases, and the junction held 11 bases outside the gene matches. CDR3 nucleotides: TGTGCCAGCAGGGACCGCCCGGAGGGGGCCACTGAAGCTTTCTTT. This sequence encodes CASRDRPEGATEAFF.

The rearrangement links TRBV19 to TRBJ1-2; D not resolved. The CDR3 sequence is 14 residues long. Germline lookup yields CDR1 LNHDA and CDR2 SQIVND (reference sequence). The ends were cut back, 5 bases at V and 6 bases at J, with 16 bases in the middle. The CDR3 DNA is TGTGCCAGTAGTTCGGTTCCTAGGGAGAATGGCTACACCTTC. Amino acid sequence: CASSSVPRENGYTF.

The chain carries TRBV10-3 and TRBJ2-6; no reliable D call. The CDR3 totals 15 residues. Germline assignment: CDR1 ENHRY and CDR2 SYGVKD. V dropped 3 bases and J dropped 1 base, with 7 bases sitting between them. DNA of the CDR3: TGTGCCATCAGTGACGCGAGATCTGGGGCCAACGTCCTGACTTTC. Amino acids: CAISDARSGANVLTF.

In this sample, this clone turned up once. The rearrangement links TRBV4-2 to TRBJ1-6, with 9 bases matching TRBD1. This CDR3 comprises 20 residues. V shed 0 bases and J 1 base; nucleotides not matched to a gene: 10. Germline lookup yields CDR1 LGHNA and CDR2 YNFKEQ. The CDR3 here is CASSQDSSGQGMSYNSPLHF. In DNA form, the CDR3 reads TGTGCCAGCAGCCAAGATTCGTCGGGACAGGGAATGTCCTATAATTCACCCCTCCACTTT.

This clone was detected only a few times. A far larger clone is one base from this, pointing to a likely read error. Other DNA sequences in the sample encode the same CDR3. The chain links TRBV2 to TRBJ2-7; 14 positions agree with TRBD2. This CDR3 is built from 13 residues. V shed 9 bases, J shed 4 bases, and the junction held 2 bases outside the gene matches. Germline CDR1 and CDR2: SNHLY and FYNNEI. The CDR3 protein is CARGTSGGYEQYF. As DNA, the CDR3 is TGTGCCAGGGGGACTAGCGGGGGATACGAGCAGTACTTC.